The T cell receptor (beta chain) described here comes from a study of blood T cell repertoires in COVID-19. Overall study: Italy, Spain and the United States were the sources of the convalescent and acute COVID-19 samples.

The ends lost 0 bases at V and 0 bases at J; junction bases unmatched: 4. The CDR3 length is 16 residues. Germline CDR1 and CDR2: SGHDT and YYEEEE. In the authors' methods: How many nucleated cells were present was estimated from reference gene primer amplification. Profiling relied on immunoSEQ multiplex PCR, and the TCRdb table lists in-frame clones only, not all of them. Clone size and V and J calls were adopted from that table, with D and trimming inferred from the DNA. The sample shows 200,000 to 250,000 clones, about 91% of them seen only once. This chain links TRBV5-6 with TRBJ2-3; the match to TRBD2 covers 7 bases. The origin of this receptor is a man older than 75 with acute or convalescent COVID-19. The sequencing input was peripheral blood. CDR3 coding DNA: TGTGCCAGCAGCTTGGACCTAGCGGCTAGCACAGATACGCAGTATTTT. Its translation is CASSLDLAASTDTQYF.